The rows below give T cell receptor beta chains drawn from one sample of a study of T cell responses to AZD1222 COVID-19 vaccine. Assay used: immunoSEQ multiplex PCR; TCRdb lists only in-frame clones, some missing. The sample has under 100,000 clones, roughly 90% seen once. The starting material was peripheral blood, obtained on day 0 of AZD1222 vaccination. Source of these receptors: an adult in good health. Each CDR3 is given with its conserved first and last residue. The order of the fields is J gene, V gene, CDR3 protein.

j_gene: TRBJ2-7; v_gene: TRBV6-5; CDR3aa: CASSAYETEGYEQYF
j_gene: TRBJ1-5; v_gene: TRBV11-3; CDR3aa: CASSPGQESNQPQHF
j_gene: TRBJ2-1; v_gene: TRBV10-2; CDR3aa: CASSGELAGGLGEQFF
j_gene: TRBJ1-5; v_gene: TRBV7-9; CDR3aa: CASSNSGTGDQPQHF
j_gene: TRBJ2-7; v_gene: TRBV5-5; CDR3aa: CASSRGTGNEQYF
j_gene: TRBJ2-3; v_gene: TRBV4-1; CDR3aa: CASSQVGTQYF
j_gene: TRBJ2-2; v_gene: TRBV27; CDR3aa: CASMGVMNTGELFF
j_gene: TRBJ1-2; v_gene: TRBV28; CDR3aa: CASSLKQGGYTF
j_gene: TRBJ1-5; v_gene: TRBV6-6; CDR3aa: CASSRGDHFYSNQPQHF
j_gene: TRBJ1-5; v_gene: TRBV5-8; CDR3aa: CASSLWTGRGQPQHF
j_gene: TRBJ2-7; v_gene: TRBV11-2; CDR3aa: CASSLRLTGTPNDYEQYF
j_gene: TRBJ2-7; v_gene: TRBV12-1; CDR3aa: CASSSPAHGRSYEQYF
j_gene: TRBJ1-2; v_gene: TRBV9; CDR3aa: CASSPGLTVGEGYTF
j_gene: TRBJ1-2; v_gene: TRBV4-3; CDR3aa: CASSQDLRGTGRDGYTF
j_gene: TRBJ1-5; v_gene: TRBV2; CDR3aa: CASSRDGPFQPQHF
j_gene: TRBJ1-2; v_gene: TRBV27; CDR3aa: CASGTGGLYGYTF
j_gene: TRBJ2-1; v_gene: TRBV11-3; CDR3aa: CASSLKGPGWGEQFF
j_gene: TRBJ2-1; v_gene: TRBV28; CDR3aa: CASRGGNEQFF
j_gene: TRBJ1-1; v_gene: TRBV5-1; CDR3aa: CASRRGVGTEAFF
j_gene: TRBJ2-7; v_gene: TRBV2; CDR3aa: CASRADTYEQYF
j_gene: TRBJ1-4; v_gene: TRBV10-1; CDR3aa: CASSESLGNEKLFF
j_gene: TRBJ1-2; v_gene: TRBV28; CDR3aa: CASSLVGQGKWTKYGYTF
j_gene: TRBJ1-5; v_gene: TRBV6-5; CDR3aa: CASSRQGAYQPQHF
j_gene: TRBJ1-1; v_gene: TRBV5-6; CDR3aa: CASSLRVWNTEAFF
j_gene: TRBJ1-5; v_gene: TRBV6-5; CDR3aa: CASRLAGTGDQPQHF
j_gene: TRBJ2-3; v_gene: TRBV5-5; CDR3aa: CASSLGTPSTDTQYF
j_gene: TRBJ2-7; v_gene: TRBV28; CDR3aa: CAAKGAPVSEQYF